This T cell receptor (beta chain) was retrieved from a study of control samples from healthy donors and cancer patients. CDR1 is SGHTA, CDR2 FQGNSA, per germline. The V gene lost 5 bases and the J gene lost 9 bases, with 22 bases spanning the gap. The CDR3 has 15 residues. Assay used: immunoSEQ multiplex PCR; TCRdb lists only in-frame clones, some missing. The table lists about 80,000 clones, 90% to 95% of them singletons. The table lists this clone with a count of one. The sequenced material came from blood. This chain connects TRBV7-2 to TRBJ1-1; tentative D call: TRBD1 (5 bases). The sequence derives from a man in his fifties in good health. CDR3 bases: TGTGCCAGCAGCCCCCAGGGCGGGGTGGGAGGTAAAGCTTTCTTT. As protein: CASSPQGGVGGKAFF.